This is a list of T cell receptor beta chains from one sample in a study of blood T cells in healthy people across ages. TCRdb reprocessed the 5' RACE reads via MiXCR and lists one record per CDR3 protein. The data contain 650,000 to 1,000,000 distinct CDR3 sequences, about 37% of them singletons. Sequenced input: blood. The receptors originated from a man younger than 35 in good health. Each CDR3 is given with its conserved first and last residue. The D gene is left open where the match is weak. Not all rows give a size; the values are once, few, many and, for expanded clones, a class.

>once|TRBV4-2|NA|TRBJ1-6
CASSQEGTRAPGNSPLHF
TGTGCCAGCAGCCAAGAGGGGACTAGGGCCCCCGGGAATTCACCCCTCCACTTT
>NA|TRBV7-2|TRBD2|TRBJ2-3
CASSTRGAYTDTQYF
TGTGCCAGCAGCACGCGGGGGGCCTACACAGATACGCAGTATTTT
>NA|TRBV4-2|TRBD1|TRBJ1-5
CASSPRAGQGNQPQHF
TGTGCCAGCAGCCCGCGGGCGGGACAGGGGAATCAGCCCCAGCATTTT
>NA|TRBV2|NA|TRBJ1-6
CASSELTGPGSPLHF
TGTGCCAGCAGTGAACTTACAGGGCCTGGCTCACCCCTCCACTTT
>NA|TRBV9|TRBD1|TRBJ1-2
CATISLGTGSIYGYTF
TGTGCCACCATATCCCTCGGGACAGGGTCAATCTATGGCTACACCTTC
>NA|TRBV20-1|TRBD1|TRBJ1-6
CSAVQGAGSPLHF
TGCAGTGCCGTTCAGGGGGCTGGATCACCCCTCCACTTT
>NA|TRBV5-1|NA|TRBJ2-3
CASSRTDPTSTDTQYF
TGCGCCAGCAGCCGGACAGACCCGACTAGCACAGATACGCAGTATTTT
>NA|TRBV12-3/TRBV12-4|TRBD2|TRBJ2-5
CASRPSSGGVANEQYF
TGTGCCAGCAGACCCTCTAGCGGGGGGGTGGCAAATGAGCAGTACTTC
>few|TRBV3-1|NA|TRBJ2-7
CASSQTVDEQYF
TGTGCCAGCAGCCAAACCGTCGACGAGCAGTACTTC
>NA|TRBV5-1|TRBD2|TRBJ2-4
CASSWPLAGLAKNIQYF
TGCGCCAGCAGCTGGCCCCTAGCGGGGCTAGCCAAAAACATTCAGTACTTC
>few|TRBV7-2|TRBD2|TRBJ2-3
CASSASSGGSDTQYF
TGTGCCAGCAGCGCCAGTAGCGGGGGTTCAGATACGCAGTATTTT
>few|TRBV7-9|NA|TRBJ2-1
CASSLRADSYNEQFF
TGTGCCAGCAGCTTAAGGGCAGACTCCTACAATGAGCAGTTCTTC
>many|TRBV20-1|TRBD2|TRBJ2-3
CSAQRASGSTDTQYF
TGCAGTGCCCAGCGGGCTAGCGGGAGCACAGATACGCAGTATTTT
>NA|TRBV14|TRBD1|TRBJ1-2
CASSQSGTGVRGYTF
TGTGCCAGCAGCCAATCCGGGACAGGGGTACGGGGCTACACCTTC
>NA|TRBV12-3/TRBV12-4|NA|TRBJ2-3
CASRPSGASSTDTQYF
TGTGCCAGCAGACCGTCGGGAGCCAGCAGCACAGATACGCAGTATTTT
>NA|TRBV4-1|TRBD2|TRBJ2-3
CASSSQSGRTTDTQYF
TGCGCCAGCAGCTCACAGAGCGGGAGGACGACAGATACGCAGTATTTT
>few|TRBV6-6|NA|TRBJ2-1
CASSPGLNSYNEQFF
TGTGCCAGCAGTCCAGGACTGAACTCCTACAATGAGCAGTTCTTC
>many|TRBV27|NA|TRBJ2-1
CASSDSGLGGAYNEQFF
TGTGCCAGCAGTGATTCCGGCCTGGGGGGCGCATACAATGAGCAGTTCTTC
>NA|TRBV7-2|NA|TRBJ2-5
CASSARQNQETQYF
TGTGCCAGCAGCGCCCGACAGAACCAAGAGACCCAGTACTTC
>NA|TRBV2|TRBD1|TRBJ2-4
CASRHRGNNEQYF
TGTGCCAGCAGACACAGGGGAAACAATGAGCAGTACTTC
>few|TRBV6-2/TRBV6-3|NA|TRBJ1-2
CASSYSVYGGGTYGYTF
TGTGCCAGCAGTTACTCGGTGTATGGGGGAGGCACCTATGGCTACACCTTC
>NA|TRBV6-5|TRBD1|TRBJ2-7
CASAPGQGTYEQYF
TGTGCCAGCGCCCCGGGACAGGGGACCTACGAGCAGTACTTC
>NA|TRBV5-5|NA|TRBJ2-6
CASSLPGTGANVLTF
TGTGCCAGCAGCTTGCCGGGTACTGGGGCCAACGTCCTGACTTTC
>NA|TRBV29-1|NA|TRBJ1-4
CSAWDEKLFF
TGCAGCGCCTGGGACGAAAAACTGTTTTTT
>many|TRBV4-3|TRBD2|TRBJ2-1
CASSPSLAGAYNEQFF
TGCGCCAGCAGCCCCTCACTAGCGGGGGCTTACAATGAGCAGTTCTTC
>NA|TRBV7-2|NA|TRBJ2-5
CASSSPGSYNEQYF
TGTGCCAGCAGCTCCCCAGGCAGCTACAATGAGCAGTACTTC
>NA|TRBV9|NA|TRBJ2-5
CASSPGELKTQYF
TGTGCCAGCAGCCCCGGGGAATTAAAGACCCAGTACTTC
>NA|TRBV21-1|NA|TRBJ1-5
CASSKVFGVRGNQPQHF
TGTGCCAGCAGCAAAGTCTTTGGAGTGAGGGGAAATCAGCCCCAGCATTTT
>many|TRBV5-1|NA|TRBJ1-1
CASKPSGGNTEAFF
TGCGCCAGCAAGCCATCGGGGGGGAACACTGAAGCTTTCTTT
>NA|TRBV28|TRBD1|TRBJ1-6
CASSSTTGLVSPLHF
TGTGCCAGCAGTTCCACGACAGGGCTGGTATCACCCCTCCACTTT
>many|TRBV15|TRBD1|TRBJ2-3
CATSRGQGIGDTQYF
TGTGCCACCAGCAGAGGACAGGGGATTGGAGATACGCAGTATTTT
>few|TRBV4-1|NA|TRBJ1-4
CASSPGARGQLNEKLFF
TGCGCCAGCAGCCCCGGGGCAAGAGGCCAGTTAAATGAAAAACTGTTTTTT
>NA|TRBV5-1|NA|TRBJ2-3
CASSLAVGIDTQYF
TGCGCCAGCAGCTTGGCGGTAGGGATCGATACGCAGTATTTT
>few|TRBV5-1|NA|TRBJ2-5
CASSLDVSGETQYF
TGCGCCAGCAGCTTGGATGTTAGCGGAGAGACCCAGTACTTC
>NA|TRBV4-3|TRBD2|TRBJ2-6
CASSQDLSAGGLSGANVLTF
TGCGCCAGCAGCCAAGATCTATCGGCGGGGGGTCTTTCTGGGGCCAACGTCCTGACTTTC
>many|TRBV27|TRBD1|TRBJ2-7
CASSSVTGAYEQYF
TGTGCCAGCAGTTCTGTAACAGGGGCCTACGAGCAGTACTTC
>few|TRBV5-5|TRBD1|TRBJ1-5
CASSLGQGDSNQPQHF
TGTGCCAGCAGCTTGGGACAGGGGGATAGCAATCAGCCCCAGCATTTT
>NA|TRBV12-3/TRBV12-4|TRBD1|TRBJ1-4
CASRPDRADATNEKLFF
TGTGCCAGCAGGCCGGACAGGGCTGATGCAACTAATGAAAAACTGTTTTTT
>NA|TRBV5-1|NA|TRBJ2-5
CASRGGGELQETQYF
TGCGCCAGCAGGGGCGGCGGGGAGTTACAAGAGACCCAGTACTTC
>NA|TRBV20-1|TRBD2|TRBJ2-1
CSARDLAGPYNEQFF
TGCAGTGCTAGAGATCTAGCGGGGCCCTACAATGAGCAGTTCTTC
>few|TRBV24-1|NA|TRBJ1-1
CATRPTTGTRNTEAFF
TGTGCCACCAGACCGACAACCGGGACGAGGAACACTGAAGCTTTCTTT
>NA|TRBV29-1|NA|TRBJ1-4
CSADLGRGRLEKLFF
TGCAGCGCTGACCTGGGTCGGGGTCGGCTGGAAAAACTGTTTTTT
>NA|TRBV6-1|NA|TRBJ2-3
CASGDLIGGDTQYF
TGTGCCAGCGGTGATCTTATCGGAGGGGATACGCAGTATTTT
>many|TRBV6-5|NA|TRBJ1-2
CASSRSGRTRDYGYTF
TGTGCCAGCAGTAGATCGGGACGGACTAGGGACTATGGCTACACCTTC
>NA|TRBV19|NA|TRBJ2-7
CASSTTGVVYEQYF
TGTGCCAGTAGTACCACAGGAGTCGTCTACGAGCAGTACTTC
>many|TRBV7-9|NA|TRBJ2-1
CASTRTGSNEQFF
TGTGCCAGCACCCGAACAGGGTCCAATGAGCAGTTCTTC
>few|TRBV27|NA|TRBJ1-5
CASGFSNQPQHF
TGTGCCAGTGGCTTTAGCAATCAGCCCCAGCATTTT
>NA|TRBV29-1|NA|TRBJ1-1
CSSQGRQTGVAEAFF
TGCAGCTCCCAGGGGAGACAAACTGGGGTGGCTGAAGCTTTCTTT